This is a list of T cell receptor beta chains from one sample in a study of cytomegalovirus exposure and HLA in healthy donors. TCRdb's table, derived via immunoSEQ multiplex PCR, lists solely in-frame clones and lacks some. The data show 99,000 or so clones, with under 85% seen just once and roughly 6% held by the top ten. Sequencing input: PBMCs. The receptors come from a man younger than 30 in good health and CMV-seronegative. Both conserved end residues are part of each CDR3. Fields, in order: J gene, CDR3 length, V gene, CDR3 protein.

>TRBJ1-5|15|TRBV7-9
CASSLEQGSNQPQHF
>TRBJ2-3|15|TRBV6-4
CASSETGIARDTQYF
>TRBJ2-7|15|TRBV6-5
CASSAPGQGIYEQYF
>TRBJ2-1|14|TRBV6-4
CASSDEPSYNEQFF
>TRBJ2-5|13|TRBV28
CASSLGSQETQYF
>TRBJ2-1|16|TRBV5-6
CASSLGPSGLYNEQFF
>TRBJ2-1|13|TRBV29-1
CSEGGRADNEQFF
>TRBJ2-7|15|TRBV4-3
CASSQESGLPGEQYF
>TRBJ1-1|13|TRBV28
CASSLNDNNEAFF
>TRBJ1-1|15|TRBV30
CAWSPPGGNNYGAFF
>TRBJ2-2|15|TRBV10-3
CAISESAGGTGELFF
>TRBJ1-1|13|TRBV7-6
CASSSTMNTEAFF
>TRBJ1-3|14|TRBV7-3
CASSWSSPGNTIYF
>TRBJ1-2|13|TRBV19
CASSIQGRRGYTF
>TRBJ1-2|15|TRBV4-3
CASSQDRQGNYGYTF
>TRBJ1-1|18|TRBV6-1
CASSEADFSRQANTEAFF
>TRBJ2-3|17|TRBV9
CASSVAALAGGADTQYF
>TRBJ2-7|11|TRBV10-1
CASAQGHEQYF
>TRBJ2-5|13|TRBV21-1
CASNQDPKSSQYF
>TRBJ1-5|14|TRBV7-9
CASSLVGGHQPQHF
>TRBJ1-5|19|TRBV13
CASSLGLSGTGSTNQPQHF
>TRBJ1-5|13|TRBV19
CASSSTGFQPQHF
>TRBJ1-2|16|TRBV25-1
CASSDPQGPGSYGYTF
>TRBJ1-5|15|TRBV5-1
CASSLEPTGNQPQHF
>TRBJ1-2|14|TRBV5-1
CASHREGVNYGYTF
>TRBJ1-5|14|TRBV19
CASSMNDRDQPQHF
>TRBJ2-7|16|TRBV4-2
CASSFSGLADTYEQYF
>TRBJ2-2|16|TRBV14
CASSHVGGRAVGELFF
>TRBJ1-5|15|TRBV28
CASLRADSSNQPQHF
>TRBJ2-6|17|TRBV11-2
CASSYGDRGSGANVLTF
>TRBJ2-2|15|TRBV7-9
CASRPGQVNTGELFF
>TRBJ1-4|16|TRBV15
CATSRDRGATNEKLFF
>TRBJ2-1|16|TRBV7-9
CASSSELAGGFNEQFF
>TRBJ2-2|15|TRBV9
CASSVVWEGTGELFF
>TRBJ1-1|15|TRBV10-3
CAISDPKQGNTEAFF
>TRBJ1-5|15|TRBV7-9
CASSLGSAGPRPQHF
>TRBJ2-7|14|TRBV28
CASSSPGLRYEQYF
>TRBJ1-2|13|TRBV5-1
CASSLRTSGGYTF
>TRBJ2-7|15|TRBV5-4
CASSAKTGARYEQYF
>TRBJ1-6|15|TRBV5-4
CASSFTQARNSPLHF
>TRBJ1-1|14|TRBV11-2
CASSLSSVNTEAFF
>TRBJ1-2|17|TRBV19
CASSNRDRGPFHYGYTF
>TRBJ2-5|14|TRBV6-6
CASSYSQRQETQYF
>TRBJ2-5|14|TRBV9
CASSVTLVQETQYF
>TRBJ2-3|20|TRBV30
CAWSVSLHRGRRGSTDTQYF
>TRBJ2-6|16|TRBV27
CASSPLTGVGPNVLTF